These 26 T cell receptor beta chains were sequenced from one sample in a study of shared clonotypes between healthy human individuals. This table comes from immunoSEQ multiplex PCR, and its TCRdb copy is limited to in-frame clones, with some not included. Seen here are a few million clones, approximately 95% observed once, and the top ten hold 0.39%. Sequenced input: naive CD4+ T cells from PBMCs. Documented subset: CD45RA+ positively selected. Receptor source: a man between 18 and 29 years old in good health. Some clones in this sample may be carry-over from other donors' samples.

This chain joins TRBV28 and TRBJ1-5; weak D call: TRBD1 (5 bases). The CDR3 contains 14 residues. The V end was cut by 5 bases, the J end by 9 bases, with 17 bases between. From germline, CDR1 is MDHEN and CDR2 SYDVKM. The CDR3 sequence: CASSPGTPIGPQHF. The CDR3 nucleotides are TGTGCCAGCAGTCCCGGGACGCCGATTGGGCCCCAGCATTTT.

The genes are TRBV5-1 and TRBJ2-5, with 9 nucleotides matching TRBD2. J was trimmed by 4 bases and V by 4 bases; bases with no gene match: 8. The V gene's germline CDR1 is SGHRS and CDR2 YFSETQ. This CDR3 has 15 residues. The CDR3 sequence is CASSQDGLARETQYF. CDR3 nucleotide sequence: TGCGCCAGCAGCCAAGATGGACTAGCGCGAGAGACCCAGTACTTC.

This chain links TRBV5-4 with TRBJ2-3; 11 positions agree with TRBD2. The germline gives CDR1 SGHNT, CDR2 YYREEE (reference sequence). The CDR3 has 17 residues. Trimming took 3 bases from V and 2 from J; bases not matched to a gene: 8. The CDR3 bases are TGTGCCAGCAGCTACGGACTAGCGGGCTCAGTCACAGATACGCAGTATTTT. This gives the protein CASSYGLAGSVTDTQYF.

For the CDR3, the DNA is TGTGCCACCGAGAAGGACGGCACAGATACGCAGTATTTT. Translation gives CATEKDGTDTQYF. The chain joins TRBV2 to TRBJ2-3, with D unresolved. V gave up 10 bases and J gave up 1 base, with 12 bases separating them. This CDR3 region has 13 residues. CDR1 is SNHLY and CDR2 is FYNNEI in the germline V gene.

CDR3 bases: TGCAGCGTTGATTCATCAGGCCCCTACGAGCAGTACTTC. Translating it yields CSVDSSGPYEQYF. The chain links TRBV29-1 to TRBJ2-5, with D uncertain. The J call is in doubt because the DNA end fits TRBJ2-7 better. The V gene's germline CDR1 is SQVTM and CDR2 ANQGSEA. The CDR3 is made up of 13 amino acids.

The genes are TRBV2 and TRBJ1-6; 8 nucleotides line up with TRBD1. The J segment lost 6 bases and the V segment lost 5 bases, leaving 3 bases of the junction unmatched. This CDR3 has 14 residues. Germline assignment: CDR1 SNHLY and CDR2 FYNNEI. DNA for the CDR3: TGTGCCAGCAGTCGGACAGGGTTTAATTCACCCCTCCACTTT. This sequence encodes CASSRTGFNSPLHF. The whole variable domain, filled in from reference TRBV2 and TRBJ1-6, reads EPEVTQTPSHQVTQMGQEVILRCVPISNHLYFYWYRQILGQKVEFLVSFYNNEISEKSEIFDDQFSVERPDGSNFTLKIRSTKLEDSAMYFCASSRTGFNSPLHFGNGTRLTVT.

V gene TRBV6-1 combines with J gene TRBJ2-4, with 8 nucleotides matching TRBD2. The junction had 10 bases not matched to a gene; V was cut back by 2 bases and J by 7 bases. The length of the CDR3 is 16 residues. The germline gives CDR1 MNHNS, CDR2 SASEGT. The CDR3: CASSENLSGRMNIQYF. CDR3 nucleotides: TGTGCCAGCAGTGAAAATCTGAGCGGGAGAATGAACATTCAGTACTTC.

This clone was seen a handful of times. V gene TRBV25-1 combines with J gene TRBJ1-3, with D uncertain. From germline, CDR1 is MGHDK and CDR2 SYGVNS. The length of the CDR3 is 11 residues. Trimming left V 7 bases short and J 2 bases short, with 3 bases between. The CDR3 sequence is CASTPGNTIYF. Written as DNA, the CDR3 is TGTGCCAGCACTCCTGGAAACACCATATATTTT.

V is TRBV9 and J is TRBJ2-3; D could derive from TRBD1 or TRBD2 (6 bases each). Per the germline V gene, CDR1 is SGDLS and CDR2 is YYNGEE. The CDR3 contains 16 residues. The V gene lost 3 bases and the J gene lost 3 bases, with 17 bases spanning the gap. The CDR3 coding sequence is TGTGCCAGCAGCGCCATCTCGGGGGCGCGGACAGATACGCAGTATTTT. As protein: CASSAISGARTDTQYF. Full variable domain (remainder filled in from reference TRBV9 and TRBJ2-3): DSGVTQTPKHLITATGQRVTLRCSPRSGDLSVYWYQQSLDQGLQFLIQYYNGEERAKGNILERFSAQQFPDLHSELNLSSLELGDSALYFCASSAISGARTDTQYFGPGTRLTVL.

The chain combines TRBV5-1 with TRBJ2-7; D not certain. V lost 0 bases to trimming and J lost 3 bases, with 4 bases between them. Germline V gives CDR1 SGHRS, CDR2 YFSETQ. CDR3 length: 12 amino acids. The CDR3 DNA is TGCGCCAGCAGCTTGGGGTACTACGAGCAGTACTTC. It is translated as CASSLGYYEQYF. Full variable domain (rest looked up from reference TRBV5-1 and TRBJ2-7): KAGVTQTPRYLIKTRGQQVTLSCSPISGHRSVSWYQQTPGQGLQFLFEYFSETQRNKGNFPGRFSGRQFSNSRSEMNVSTLELGDSALYLCASSLGYYEQYFGPGTRLTVT.

The rearrangement joins TRBV5-4 to TRBJ2-3, with a weak D call TRBD1 (6 bases). The CDR3 sequence is 14 residues long. The germline CDR1 and CDR2 sequences are SGHNT and YYREEE (reference sequence). Between the trimmed V and J ends, which lost 5 bases and 1 base, there was a span of 11 bases. For the CDR3, the DNA is TGTGCCAGCAGGTCAGGGGTCGGCACAGATACGCAGTATTTT. The encoded protein is CASRSGVGTDTQYF. Full variable domain (outside the CDR3, taken from reference TRBV5-4 and TRBJ2-3): ETGVTQSPTHLIKTRGQQVTLRCSSQSGHNTVSWYQQALGQGPQFIFQYYREEENGRGNFPPRFSGLQFPNYSSELNVNALELDDSALYLCASRSGVGTDTQYFGPGTRLTVL.

This clone was recorded once. The chain employs TRBV4-1 and TRBJ1-5; 7 bases line up with TRBD1. Germline V gene lookup returns CDR1 MGHRA and CDR2 YSYEKL. CDR3 length: 17 amino acids. V shed 2 bases, J shed 6 bases, and the junction held 13 bases outside the gene matches. CDR3 coding DNA: TGCGCCAGCAGCCAAAGCCCCCCGAACAGGGGCACTCAGCCCCAGCATTTT. It is translated as CASSQSPPNRGTQPQHF.

This clone has only a few counts. The rearrangement joins TRBV19 to TRBJ1-1, with TRBD1 identical over 7 bases. The length of the CDR3 is 15 residues. V was pared by 6 bases and J by 4 bases, with 11 bases of the junction left unmatched. Germline V gene sequence: CDR1 LNHDA, CDR2 SQIVND (reference sequence). The CDR3 reads CASSLDRVVGTEAFF. CDR3 nucleotides: TGTGCCAGTAGCCTAGACAGGGTAGTGGGCACTGAAGCTTTCTTT.

This chain connects TRBV2 to TRBJ2-7; 11 bases fit TRBD1. The CDR3 has 15 amino acids. The germline V gene has CDR1 SNHLY and CDR2 FYNNEI. The V segment lost 3 bases and the J segment 6 bases; nucleotides outside the gene matches: 7. The CDR3, as DNA: TGTGCCAGCAGTGACGCAGGACAGGGGGCGATCGAGCAGTACTTC. Protein: CASSDAGQGAIEQYF.

The V gene is TRBV5-1, the J gene TRBJ2-5, with TRBD1 matching 8 bases. This CDR3 is 19 amino acids long. V shed 4 bases and J 8 bases; nucleotides not matched to a gene: 25. Per germline, CDR1 SGHRS and CDR2 YFSETQ. CDR3 sequence: CASSIVPRTGWSQAFTQYF. As DNA, the CDR3 is TGCGCCAGCAGCATTGTCCCCCGGACAGGGTGGTCTCAGGCTTTTACCCAGTACTTC.

V gene TRBV18 combines with J gene TRBJ1-3, with 7 bases that match TRBD1. The germline V gene encodes CDR1 KGHSH and CDR2 LQKENI. The CDR3 contains 13 residues. Trimming cost V 5 bases and J 8 bases; bases outside gene matches: 6. CDR3 sequence: CASSGTAKDTIYF. The CDR3 DNA is TGTGCCAGCTCAGGGACAGCCAAAGACACCATATATTTT.

The rearrangement joins TRBV30 to TRBJ1-2; D is uncertain. This CDR3 contains 17 residues. Trimming shortened V by 3 bases and J by 5 bases, and 25 bases separated the two germline ends. The V gene's germline CDR1 is GTSNPN and CDR2 SVGIG (reference sequence). The CDR3 nucleotides are TGTGCCTGGAGAGCCCGCGCGGCGCAGCACCGAACATATGGCTACACCTTC. Translating gives CAWRARAAQHRTYGYTF. Supplemented by reference TRBV30 and TRBJ1-2, the full variable domain reads SQTIHQWPATLVQPVGSPLSLECTVEGTSNPNLYWYRQAAGRGLQLLFYSVGIGQISSEVPQNLSASRPQDRQFILSSKKLLLSDSGFYLCAWRARAAQHRTYGYTFGSGTRLTVV.

The genes are TRBV23-1 and TRBJ2-5; TRBD1 might be the D (5 bases). Being an ORF, TRBV23-1 has a function that is uncertain. The CDR3 is 17 amino acids. V was trimmed by 0 bases and J by 5 bases, leaving 19 bases between them. The CDR3 spells CASSQSIGASALETQYF. The CDR3 DNA reads TGCGCCAGCAGTCAATCGATTGGGGCCTCCGCCCTGGAGACCCAGTACTTC.

The chain combines TRBV5-1 with TRBJ1-5; TRBD1 might be the D (5 bases). The CDR3 loop spans 18 amino acids. The germline V and J ends were trimmed by 4 bases and 1 base, with 21 bases remaining between them. Germline V lookup: CDR1 SGHRS, CDR2 YFSETQ. The CDR3 region is CASSPFRQGTGSNQPQHF. The CDR3 DNA reads as TGCGCCAGCAGCCCCTTCAGGCAGGGAACGGGCAGCAATCAGCCCCAGCATTTT.

To note about this clone: Other DNA sequences in the same sample also yield this CDR3. The genes are TRBV28 and TRBJ1-2; 9 nucleotides align to TRBD1. V gave up 6 bases and J gave up 6 bases; unmatched junction bases: 5. Germline V CDR1 and CDR2: MDHEN, SYDVKM. This CDR3 has 13 amino acids. The CDR3 nucleotides are TGTGCCAGCAGCCTACAGGGGGCGGATGGCTACACCTTC. The encoded protein is CASSLQGADGYTF.

The chain recombines TRBV5-1 with TRBJ2-7; the D is unclear. The CDR3 has 15 amino acids. Germline-derived CDR1 and CDR2 are SGHRS and YFSETQ. Trimming cost V 0 bases and J 6 bases, with 16 bases left between them. The CDR3 sequence: CASSLEGYQNLEQYF. The CDR3 DNA follows: TGCGCCAGCAGCTTGGAGGGCTATCAAAACCTCGAGCAGTACTTC.

With regard to this clone: Different DNA sequences within this sample yield the same CDR3. The chain recombines TRBV6-5 with TRBJ2-3; D remains unclear. V was clipped by 5 bases and J by 0 bases, with 3 bases between them. Germline-derived CDR1 and CDR2 are MNHEY and SVGAGI. This CDR3 is built from 12 residues. The CDR3 DNA is TGTGCCAGCAGTCAAAGCACAGATACGCAGTATTTT. This encodes CASSQSTDTQYF.

The rearrangement links TRBV5-1 to TRBJ1-1; the D gene is possibly TRBD1 (5 bases). The germline V gene has CDR1 SGHRS and CDR2 YFSETQ. Trimming removed 5 bases at V and 3 bases at J, with 11 bases between. The CDR3 has 13 amino acids. The CDR3 nucleotides are TGCGCCAGCAGGGTGGGGGAGTACACTGAAGCTTTCTTT. Amino acid sequence: CASRVGEYTEAFF.

The chain couples TRBV6-5 to TRBJ1-4; 10 bases match TRBD1. CDR1 MNHEY and CDR2 SVGAGI come from the germline V gene. There are 15 residues in the CDR3. J was trimmed by 6 bases and V by 4 bases; bases with no gene match: 5. The CDR3: CASSSPGQGHEKLFF. CDR3 DNA: TGTGCCAGCAGTTCCCCGGGACAGGGGCATGAAAAACTGTTTTTT.

This clone has more than one count but fewer than ten. The chain couples TRBV18 to TRBJ2-2; D ambiguous. Trimming pared 3 bases from V and 0 bases from J, leaving 11 bases between. This CDR3 contains 16 residues. In germline, CDR1 is KGHSH, CDR2 LQKENI. The CDR3 DNA follows: TGTGCCAGCTCACCCGATCTACTTTCGAACACCGGGGAGCTGTTTTTT. As protein: CASSPDLLSNTGELFF.

V and J are TRBV11-2 and TRBJ1-6, with D unclear. The CDR3 has 14 residues. Trimming took off 5 bases at V and 7 bases at J, with 12 bases between the two ends. CDR1 SGHAT and CDR2 FQNNGV come from the germline V gene. CDR3 DNA: TGTGCCAGCAGCACAGCCGGGTCCAATTCACCCCTCCACTTT. It codes for CASSTAGSNSPLHF.